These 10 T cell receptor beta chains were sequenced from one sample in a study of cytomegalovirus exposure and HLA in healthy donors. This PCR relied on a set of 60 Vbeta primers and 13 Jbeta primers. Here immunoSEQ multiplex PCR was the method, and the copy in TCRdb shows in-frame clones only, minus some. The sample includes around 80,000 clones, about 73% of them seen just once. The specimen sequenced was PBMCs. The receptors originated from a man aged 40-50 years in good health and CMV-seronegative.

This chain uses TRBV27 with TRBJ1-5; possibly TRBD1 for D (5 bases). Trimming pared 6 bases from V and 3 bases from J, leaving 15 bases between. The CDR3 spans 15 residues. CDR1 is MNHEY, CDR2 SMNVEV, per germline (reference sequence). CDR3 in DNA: TGTGCCAGCAGCACCATCGGGGGGTACAATCAGCCCCAGCATTTT. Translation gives CASSTIGGYNQPQHF.

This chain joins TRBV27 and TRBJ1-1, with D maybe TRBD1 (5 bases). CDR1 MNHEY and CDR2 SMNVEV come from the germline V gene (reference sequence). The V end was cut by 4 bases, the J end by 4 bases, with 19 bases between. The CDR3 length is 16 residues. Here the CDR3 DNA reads TGTGCCAGCAGTTCCCCAGCAGGGCCAAAGGTCACTGAAGCTTTCTTT. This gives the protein CASSSPAGPKVTEAFF.

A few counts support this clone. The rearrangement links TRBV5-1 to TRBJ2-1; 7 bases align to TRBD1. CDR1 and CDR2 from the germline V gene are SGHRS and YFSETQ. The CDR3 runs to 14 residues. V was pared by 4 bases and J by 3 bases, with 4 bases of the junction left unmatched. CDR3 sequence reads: CASSRDSYYNEQFF. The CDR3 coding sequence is TGCGCCAGCAGCAGGGACAGCTACTACAATGAGCAGTTCTTC.

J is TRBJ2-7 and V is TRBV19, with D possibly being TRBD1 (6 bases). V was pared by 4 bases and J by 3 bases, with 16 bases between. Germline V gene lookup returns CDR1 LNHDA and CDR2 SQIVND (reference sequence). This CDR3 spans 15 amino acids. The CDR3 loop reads CASSTRTVNLYEQYF. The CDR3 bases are TGTGCCAGTAGTACACGGACAGTGAACCTCTACGAGCAGTACTTC.

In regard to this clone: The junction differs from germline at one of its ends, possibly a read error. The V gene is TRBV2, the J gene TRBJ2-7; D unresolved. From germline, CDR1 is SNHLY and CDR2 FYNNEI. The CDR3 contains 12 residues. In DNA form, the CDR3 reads TGTGCCAGCAGTGAAGCGCCCGTCCTACCTCACTTC. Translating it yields CASSEAPVLPHF.

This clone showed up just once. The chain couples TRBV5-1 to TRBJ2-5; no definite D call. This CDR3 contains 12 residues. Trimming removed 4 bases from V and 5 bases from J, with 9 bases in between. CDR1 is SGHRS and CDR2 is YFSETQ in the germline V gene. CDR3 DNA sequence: TGCGCCAGCAGCCGCCCCGAGGAGACCCAGTACTTC. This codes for CASSRPEETQYF.

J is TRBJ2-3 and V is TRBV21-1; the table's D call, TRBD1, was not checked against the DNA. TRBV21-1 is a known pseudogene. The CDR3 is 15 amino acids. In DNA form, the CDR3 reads TGTGCCAGCAGCAAGGAGTGGACACCAGGCGATACGCAGTATTTT. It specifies CASSKEWTPGDTQYF.

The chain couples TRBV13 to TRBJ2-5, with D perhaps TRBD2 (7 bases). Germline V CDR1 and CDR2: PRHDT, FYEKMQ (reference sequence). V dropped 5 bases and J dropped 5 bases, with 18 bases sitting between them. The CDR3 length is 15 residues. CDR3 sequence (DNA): TGTGCCAGCAGCGCGAGACTAGGGGGGGCGGAGACCCAGTACTTC. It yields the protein CASSARLGGAETQYF.

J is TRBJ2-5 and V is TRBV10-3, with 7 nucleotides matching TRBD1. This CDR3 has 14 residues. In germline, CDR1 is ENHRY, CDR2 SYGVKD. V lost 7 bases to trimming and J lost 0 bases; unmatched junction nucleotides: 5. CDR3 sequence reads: CAIKMGTDQETQYF. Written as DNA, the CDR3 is TGTGCCATCAAAATGGGGACAGACCAAGAGACCCAGTACTTC.

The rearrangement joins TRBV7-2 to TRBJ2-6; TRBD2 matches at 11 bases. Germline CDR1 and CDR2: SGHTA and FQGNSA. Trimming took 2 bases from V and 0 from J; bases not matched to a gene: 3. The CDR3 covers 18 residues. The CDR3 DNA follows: TGTGCCAGCAGCTTAACTAGCGGGGGATACTCTGGGGCCAACGTCCTGACTTTC. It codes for CASSLTSGGYSGANVLTF.